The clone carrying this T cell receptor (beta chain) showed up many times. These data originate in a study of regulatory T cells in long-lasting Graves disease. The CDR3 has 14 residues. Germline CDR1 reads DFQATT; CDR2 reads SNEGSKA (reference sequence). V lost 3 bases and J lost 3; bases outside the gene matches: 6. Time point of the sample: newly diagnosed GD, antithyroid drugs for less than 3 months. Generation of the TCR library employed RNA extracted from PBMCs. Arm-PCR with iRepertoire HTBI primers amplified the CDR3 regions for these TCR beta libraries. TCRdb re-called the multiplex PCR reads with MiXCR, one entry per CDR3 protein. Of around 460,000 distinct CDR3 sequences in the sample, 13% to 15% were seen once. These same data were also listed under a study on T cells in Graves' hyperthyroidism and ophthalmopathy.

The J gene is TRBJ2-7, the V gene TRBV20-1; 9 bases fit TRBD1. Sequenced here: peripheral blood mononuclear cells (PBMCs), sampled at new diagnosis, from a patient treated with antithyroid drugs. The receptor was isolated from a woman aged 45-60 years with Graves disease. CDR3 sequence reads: CSARTLTGGYEQYF. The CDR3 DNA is TGCAGTGCTAGGACGTTGACAGGGGGCTACGAGCAGTACTTC.